This entry concerns a single T cell receptor beta chain. This table comes from immunoSEQ multiplex PCR, and its TCRdb copy is limited to in-frame clones, with some not included. The sample records 10,000 or so clones, over 75% being singletons. This CDR3 is 15 amino acids long. The V end was cut by 3 bases, the J end by 4 bases, with 12 bases between. The germline V gene has CDR1 LGHNA and CDR2 YSLEER. This entry is derived from a study of somatic mutations in cytotoxic T cells in rheumatoid arthritis. The sequenced sample was CD4+ T cells sorted from blood. The rearrangement links TRBV4-3 to TRBJ1-4; D uncertain. This clonotype originated in a young woman with rheumatoid arthritis. The CDR3 DNA is TGCGCCAGCAGCCAGGGGAGACTTGGTAATGAAAAACTGTTTTTT. It translates to CASSQGRLGNEKLFF.